These 5 T cell receptor beta chains originate from one sample sequenced in a study of blood T cell repertoires in COVID-19. Method: immunoSEQ multiplex PCR; TCRdb's copy keeps in-frame clones and lacks some. The table lists some 150,000 clones, 70% to 80% of them singletons. Sequenced input: peripheral blood. The receptors come from a woman aged 45-60 years with active or convalescent COVID-19.

This clone was detected only a few times. The chain couples TRBV7-3 to TRBJ1-3, with TRBD1 as a possible D gene (6 bases). Trimming took off 5 bases at V and 3 bases at J, with 20 bases between the two ends. The CDR3 covers 17 residues. Germline V gives CDR1 SGHTA, CDR2 FQGTGA. The CDR3, as DNA: TGTGCCAGCAGCCTACCCTACAGGGTTCGATTTGGAAACACCATATATTTT. This gives the protein CASSLPYRVRFGNTIYF.

This clone has only one observation. The V and J genes are TRBV9 and TRBJ1-2; 9 bases agree with TRBD1. After removal of 4 bases from V and 5 bases from J, the junction contained 3 bases not matched to a gene. The CDR3 is 13 amino acids. CDR1 and CDR2 from the germline V gene are SGDLS and YYNGEE. Written as DNA, the CDR3 is TGTGCCAGCAGCCTACAGGGGGCTTATGGCTACACCTTC. Translating gives CASSLQGAYGYTF.

The chain recombines TRBV4-2 with TRBJ2-3; 9 bases are a match to TRBD1. V dropped 4 bases and J dropped 4; count of bases not matched to a gene: 9. The germline gives CDR1 LGHNA, CDR2 YNFKEQ. The CDR3 spans 16 residues. CDR3 loop: CASSLTGGQGADTQYF. Written as DNA, the CDR3 is TGTGCCAGCAGCCTAACAGGGGGCCAGGGGGCAGATACGCAGTATTTT.

The chain combines TRBV6-5 with TRBJ2-3, with D tentatively TRBD1 (6 bases). In germline, CDR1 is MNHEY, CDR2 SVGAGI. The CDR3 covers 14 residues. Trimming cost V 10 bases and J 4 bases, with 18 bases left between them. CDR3 coding DNA: TGTGCCACCTATAAGGGGGAGTTCCCAGATACGCAGTATTTT. Its translation: CATYKGEFPDTQYF.

The rearrangement uses TRBV19 and TRBJ2-3, with D uncertain. The CDR3 loop spans 12 amino acids. The V gene's germline CDR1 is LNHDA and CDR2 SQIVND (reference sequence). V lost 5 bases and J 0 bases, leaving 3 bases between the germline ends. CDR3 nucleotides: TGTGCCAGTAGTCCGAGCACAGATACGCAGTATTTT. As protein: CASSPSTDTQYF.